These 8 T cell receptor beta chains share one sample of origin, sequenced in a study of cytomegalovirus exposure and HLA in healthy donors. Both 60 Vbeta primers and 13 Jbeta primers went into the PCR. Here immunoSEQ multiplex PCR was the method, and the copy in TCRdb shows in-frame clones only, minus some. The repertoire includes about 200,000 clones, about 82% of them detected once, and 2.5% to 3% sits in the top ten. Sequencing input: PBMCs. Receptor source: a man aged 25 to 45 in good health and CMV-seronegative.

This clone was counted only a few times. The CDR3 here is CASSFSPGLTYEQYF. The CDR3 DNA sequence: TGTGCCAGCAGCTTTAGTCCAGGGTTAACCTACGAGCAGTACTTC. This chain connects TRBV7-9 to TRBJ2-7, with a weak D call TRBD1 (5 bases). The CDR3 is 15 amino acids. With 3 bases removed from V and 2 bases from J, the gap between germline ends came to 14 bases. Germline V CDR1 and CDR2: SEHNR, FQNEAQ (reference sequence). The full variable domain, with the rest looked up from reference TRBV7-9 and TRBJ2-7, is DTGVSQNPRHKITKRGQNVTFRCDPISEHNRLYWYRQTLGQGPEFLTYFQNEAQLEKSRLLSDRFSAERPKGSFSTLEIQRTEQGDSAMYLCASSFSPGLTYEQYFGPGTRLTVT.

V is TRBV19 and J is TRBJ1-6; no clear D. The V end was cut by 3 bases, the J end by 0 bases, with 12 bases between. Germline CDR1 reads LNHDA; CDR2 reads SQIVND (reference sequence). CDR3 length: 17 residues. CDR3 nucleotide sequence: TGTGCCAGTAGTATCCGCGGCCGGAGCTCCTATAATTCACCCCTCCACTTT. As protein: CASSIRGRSSYNSPLHF.

The chain has TRBV19 and TRBJ1-1, with 7 bases that match TRBD1. Germline V gene data show CDR1 as LNHDA and CDR2 as SQIVND (reference sequence). V dropped 5 bases and J dropped 1; count of bases not matched to a gene: 4. This CDR3 is 14 amino acids long. CDR3 residues: CASSRRQGNTEAFF. The CDR3 region has the DNA TGTGCCAGTAGTCGTCGACAGGGGAACACTGAAGCTTTCTTT.

The chain employs TRBV19 and TRBJ1-2, with 12 positions matching TRBD1. The V and J ends lost 11 bases and 7 bases, in that order; junction bases with no gene match: 11. Germline V gene data show CDR1 as LNHDA and CDR2 as SQIVND (reference sequence). This CDR3 contains 14 residues. In nucleotides, the CDR3 is TGTGCCGCGTCACCGGGACAGGGGGCGGGTGGCTACACCTTC. Its translation: CAASPGQGAGGYTF.

The chain recombines TRBV28 with TRBJ2-1; TRBD2 is a possible D gene (6 bases). The V end lost 3 bases, the J end lost 8 bases, and 11 bases lay between the germline ends. Per the germline V gene, CDR1 is MDHEN and CDR2 is SYDVKM. The CDR3 length is 13 residues. CDR3: CASSFGGGYEQFF. The CDR3 DNA is TGTGCCAGCAGTTTTGGGGGAGGCTATGAGCAGTTCTTC.

This rearrangement joins TRBV5-8 to TRBJ2-5, with 8 bases lining up with TRBD1. Germline CDR1 SGHTS, CDR2 YDEGEE. This CDR3 spans 15 amino acids. J lost 7 bases, V lost 4 bases, and 12 bases had no gene match. The CDR3 nucleotides read TGTGCCAGCAGCCCGGGACAGGCGGGCGCTGGGACCCAGTACTTC. This sequence encodes CASSPGQAGAGTQYF.

This chain connects TRBV7-2 to TRBJ1-4; 7 nucleotides agree with TRBD1. From germline, CDR1 is SGHTA and CDR2 FQGNSA. The length of the CDR3 is 14 residues. J gave up 7 bases and V 4 bases, and 6 bases lay outside the gene matches. CDR3 sequence (DNA): TGTGCCAGCAGCTCCCACAGGGGTGGTGAAAAACTGTTTTTT. Protein: CASSSHRGGEKLFF.

V gene TRBV11-2 combines with J gene TRBJ2-3, with TRBD2 matching 7 bases. After removal of 1 base from V and 2 bases from J, the junction contained 9 bases not matched to a gene. This CDR3 comprises 17 residues. Germline-derived CDR1 and CDR2 are SGHAT and FQNNGV. CDR3 bases: TGTGCCAGCAGCTTAGGTCGTTTGGGGGACTACACAGATACGCAGTATTTT. The encoded protein is CASSLGRLGDYTDTQYF.